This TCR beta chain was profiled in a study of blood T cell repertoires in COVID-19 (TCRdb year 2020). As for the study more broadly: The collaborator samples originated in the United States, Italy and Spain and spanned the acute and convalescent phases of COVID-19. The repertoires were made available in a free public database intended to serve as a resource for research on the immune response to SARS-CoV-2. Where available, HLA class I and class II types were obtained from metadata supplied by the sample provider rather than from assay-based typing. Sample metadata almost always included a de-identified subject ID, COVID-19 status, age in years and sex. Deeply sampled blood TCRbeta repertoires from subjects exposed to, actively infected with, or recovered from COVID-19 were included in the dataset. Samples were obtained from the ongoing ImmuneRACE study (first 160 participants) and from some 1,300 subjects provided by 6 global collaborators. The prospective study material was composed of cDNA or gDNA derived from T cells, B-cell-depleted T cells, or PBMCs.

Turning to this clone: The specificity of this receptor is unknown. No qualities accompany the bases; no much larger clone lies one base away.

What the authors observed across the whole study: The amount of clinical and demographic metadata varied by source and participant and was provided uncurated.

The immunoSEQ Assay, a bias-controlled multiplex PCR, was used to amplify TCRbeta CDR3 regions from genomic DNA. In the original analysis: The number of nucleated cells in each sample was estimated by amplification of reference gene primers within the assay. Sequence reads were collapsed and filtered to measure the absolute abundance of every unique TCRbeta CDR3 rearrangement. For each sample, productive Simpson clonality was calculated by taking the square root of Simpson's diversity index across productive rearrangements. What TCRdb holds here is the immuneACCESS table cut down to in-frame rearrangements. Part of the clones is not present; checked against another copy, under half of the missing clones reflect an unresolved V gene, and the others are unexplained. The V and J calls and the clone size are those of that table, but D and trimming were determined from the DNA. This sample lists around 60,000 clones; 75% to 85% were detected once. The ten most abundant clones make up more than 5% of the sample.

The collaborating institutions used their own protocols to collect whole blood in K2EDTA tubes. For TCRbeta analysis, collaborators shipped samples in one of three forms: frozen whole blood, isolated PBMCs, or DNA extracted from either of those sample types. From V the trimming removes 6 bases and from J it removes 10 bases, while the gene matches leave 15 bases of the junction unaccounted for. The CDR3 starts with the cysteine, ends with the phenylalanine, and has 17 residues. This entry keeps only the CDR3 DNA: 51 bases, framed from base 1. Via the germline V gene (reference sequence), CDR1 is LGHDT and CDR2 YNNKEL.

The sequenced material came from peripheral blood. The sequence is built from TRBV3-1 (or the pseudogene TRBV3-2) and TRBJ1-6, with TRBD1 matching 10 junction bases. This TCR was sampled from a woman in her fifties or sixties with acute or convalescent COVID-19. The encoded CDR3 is CASRLRQGATWGSPLHF. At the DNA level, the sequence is TGTGCCAGCAGACTACGACAGGGGGCCACATGGGGCTCACCCCTCCACTTT.